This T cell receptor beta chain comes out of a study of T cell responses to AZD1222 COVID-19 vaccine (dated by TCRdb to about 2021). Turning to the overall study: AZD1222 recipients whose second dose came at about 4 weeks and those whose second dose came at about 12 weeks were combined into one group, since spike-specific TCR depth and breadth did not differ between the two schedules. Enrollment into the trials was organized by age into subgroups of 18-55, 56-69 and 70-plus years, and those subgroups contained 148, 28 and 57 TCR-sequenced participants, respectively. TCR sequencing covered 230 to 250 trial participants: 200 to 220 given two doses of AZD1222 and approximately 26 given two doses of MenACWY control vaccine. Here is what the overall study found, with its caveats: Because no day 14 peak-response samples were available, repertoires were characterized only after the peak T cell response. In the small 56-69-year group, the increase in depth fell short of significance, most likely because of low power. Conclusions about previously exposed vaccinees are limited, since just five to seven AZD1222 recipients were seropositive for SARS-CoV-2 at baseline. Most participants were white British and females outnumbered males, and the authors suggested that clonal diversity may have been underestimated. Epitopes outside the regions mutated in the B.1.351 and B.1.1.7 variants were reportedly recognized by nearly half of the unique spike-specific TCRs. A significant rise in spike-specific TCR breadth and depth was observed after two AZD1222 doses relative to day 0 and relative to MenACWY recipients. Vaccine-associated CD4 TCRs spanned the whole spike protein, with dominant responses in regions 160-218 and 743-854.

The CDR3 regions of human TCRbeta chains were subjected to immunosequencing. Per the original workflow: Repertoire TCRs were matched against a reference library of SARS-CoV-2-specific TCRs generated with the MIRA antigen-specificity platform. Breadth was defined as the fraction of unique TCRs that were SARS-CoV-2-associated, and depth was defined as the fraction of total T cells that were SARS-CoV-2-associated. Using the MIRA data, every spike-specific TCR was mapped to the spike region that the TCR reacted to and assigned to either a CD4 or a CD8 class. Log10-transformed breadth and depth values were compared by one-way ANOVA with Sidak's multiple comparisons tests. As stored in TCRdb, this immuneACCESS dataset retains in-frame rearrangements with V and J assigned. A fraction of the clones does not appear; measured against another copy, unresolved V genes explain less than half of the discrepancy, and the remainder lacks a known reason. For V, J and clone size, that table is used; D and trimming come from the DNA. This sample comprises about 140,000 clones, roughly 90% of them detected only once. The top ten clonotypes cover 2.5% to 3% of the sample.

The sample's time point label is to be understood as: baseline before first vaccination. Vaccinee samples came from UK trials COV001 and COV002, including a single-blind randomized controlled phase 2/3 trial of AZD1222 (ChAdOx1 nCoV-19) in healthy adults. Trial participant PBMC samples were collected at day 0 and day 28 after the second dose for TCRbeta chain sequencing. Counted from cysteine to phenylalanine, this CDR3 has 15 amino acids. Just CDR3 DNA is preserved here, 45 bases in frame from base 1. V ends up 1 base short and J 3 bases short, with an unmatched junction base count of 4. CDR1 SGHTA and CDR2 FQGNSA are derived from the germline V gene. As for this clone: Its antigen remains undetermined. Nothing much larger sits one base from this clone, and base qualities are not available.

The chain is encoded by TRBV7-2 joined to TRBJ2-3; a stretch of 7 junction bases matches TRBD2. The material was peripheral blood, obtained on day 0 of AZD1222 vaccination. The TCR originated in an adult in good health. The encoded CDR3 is CASSLVGGVTDTQYF. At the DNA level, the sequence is TGTGCCAGCAGCTTAGTGGGAGGGGTGACAGATACGCAGTATTTT. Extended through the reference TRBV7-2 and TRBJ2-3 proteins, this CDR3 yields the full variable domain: GAGVSQSPSNKVTEKGKDVELRCDPISGHTALYWYRQSLGQGLEFLIYFQGNSAPDKSGLPSDRFSAERTGGSVSTLTIQRTQQEDSAVYLCASSLVGGVTDTQYFGPGTRLTVL.